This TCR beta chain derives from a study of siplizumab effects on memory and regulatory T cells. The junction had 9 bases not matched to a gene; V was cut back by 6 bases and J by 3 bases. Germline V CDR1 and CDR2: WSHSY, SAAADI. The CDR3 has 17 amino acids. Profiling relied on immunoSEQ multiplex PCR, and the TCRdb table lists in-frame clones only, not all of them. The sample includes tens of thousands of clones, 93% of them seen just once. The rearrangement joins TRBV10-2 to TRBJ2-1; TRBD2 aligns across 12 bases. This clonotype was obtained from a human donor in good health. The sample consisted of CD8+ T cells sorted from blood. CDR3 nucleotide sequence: TGCGCCAGCAGCAACGGACTAGCGGGAAGTCTCTACAATGAGCAGTTCTTC. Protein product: CASSNGLAGSLYNEQFF.